Here is one TCR beta chain with its context. What it binds is unknown. The data originate from a study of cytomegalovirus exposure and HLA in healthy donors. Study as a whole: Tens of millions of unique TCRs from HLA-typed donors made up an early data release. Study results and caveats: Reports credit the classifier with highly specific, highly sensitive diagnosis of cytomegalovirus status. In a later analysis, HLA-associated TCR beta chains were more clonally expanded than equally common others. Some highly shared sequence variants likely arose as a pipeline artifact.

PCR employed 60 Vbeta and 13 Jbeta primers. Assay: immunoSEQ multiplex PCR; the TCRdb copy retains only in-frame clones and omits some. The table records about 150,000 clones, 70% to 80% of them present only once. Germline assignment: CDR1 ENHRY and CDR2 SYGVKD. Germline trimming cut 6 bases from V and 5 bases from J; bases unmatched to any gene: 3. CDR3 length equals 13 residues. The chain joins TRBV10-3 to TRBJ1-4; 7 bases are a match to TRBD1. This receptor was identified in a man between 25 and 39 years old in good health and CMV-seropositive. Sequences were obtained from PBMCs. The CDR3 DNA reads as TGTGCCATCAGACGGGGACAGAATGAAAAACTGTTTTTT. Its translation is CAIRRGQNEKLFF.